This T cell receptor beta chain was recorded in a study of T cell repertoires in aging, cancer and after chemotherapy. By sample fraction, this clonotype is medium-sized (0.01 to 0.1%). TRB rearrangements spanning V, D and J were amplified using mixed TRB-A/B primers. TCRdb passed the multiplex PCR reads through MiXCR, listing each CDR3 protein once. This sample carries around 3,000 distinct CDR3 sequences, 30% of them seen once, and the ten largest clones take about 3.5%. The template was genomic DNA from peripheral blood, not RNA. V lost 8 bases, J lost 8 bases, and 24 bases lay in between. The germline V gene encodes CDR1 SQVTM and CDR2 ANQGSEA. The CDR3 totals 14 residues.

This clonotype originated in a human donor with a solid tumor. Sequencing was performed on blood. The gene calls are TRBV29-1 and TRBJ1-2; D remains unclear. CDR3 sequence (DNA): TGCAGCTCCCTGGAGAGGGAGGAGTCTAGAGGCTACACCTTC. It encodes CSSLEREESRGYTF.